This TCR beta chain was obtained from a study of regulatory T cells in long-lasting Graves disease. The CDR3 has 14 amino acids. Trimming left V 4 bases short and J 1 base short, with 10 bases between. From germline, CDR1 is MGHRA and CDR2 YSYEKL. The time point here: newly diagnosed GD, antithyroid drugs for less than 3 months. The TCR library was prepared using RNA isolated from PBMCs. This clonotype was seen repeatedly, ten times or more. The TCR beta library used iRepertoire HTBI primers with Arm-PCR amplification of CDR3. TCRdb redid the calling of the multiplex PCR reads with MiXCR, one entry per CDR3 protein. The data hold around 450,000 distinct CDR3 sequences, with about 15% observed a single time. These sequences were also reported in another study, on T cells in Graves' hyperthyroidism and ophthalmopathy. That report adds: Diagnoses were made from clinical symptoms, serum measures (thyroxine and TRAb), thyroid ultrasound and orbital computed tomography.

The V call is TRBV4-1, the J call TRBJ1-1; D ambiguous. The sequencing used peripheral blood mononuclear cells (PBMCs), collected at new diagnosis, from a patient treated with antithyroid drugs. The source of this sequence is a woman aged 25 to 39 with Graves disease. In nucleotides, the CDR3 is TGCGCCAGCAGCCCGGGATTACCGAACACTGAAGCTTTCTTT. Translating it yields CASSPGLPNTEAFF.